This T cell receptor (beta chain) was recorded in a study of T cell responses to AZD1222 COVID-19 vaccine. Germline V gives CDR1 SNHLY, CDR2 FYNNEI. CDR3 length equals 14 residues. V shed 6 bases, J shed 5 bases, and the junction held 9 bases outside the gene matches. Method: immunoSEQ multiplex PCR; TCRdb's copy keeps in-frame clones and lacks some. The sample yields around 130,000 clones, 80% to 95% seen once. As to this clone: Its target is not known.

General study findings and limits: Donors skewed white British and female; clonal diversity was possibly underestimated.

This sequence joins TRBV2 and TRBJ2-7, with TRBD1 matching over 8 bases. The TCR comes from an adult in good health. The sample consisted of peripheral blood, taken on day 0 of AZD1222 vaccination. The CDR3: CASRYGQGANEQYF. As DNA, the CDR3 is TGTGCCAGCAGATACGGACAGGGAGCAAACGAGCAGTACTTC.